A single sample is the source of the 2 T cell receptor beta chains below, sequenced in a study of T cell repertoires in cytomegalovirus infection. These receptors' antigens are unknown. MiXCR, applied by TCRdb to the reads, yields one record per CDR3 protein. This sample has around 300,000 distinct CDR3 sequences; less than 25% occur once, and the top ten carry roughly a fifth. The specimen comprised cultured PBMCs, sampled from culture after CMV antigen stimulation. The origin of the receptors is a human donor in good health (CMV status not recorded). Some clones in this sample may be carry-over from other donors' samples.

This clonotype appeared many times. The V call is TRBV7-2, the J call TRBJ2-1; TRBD1 or TRBD2 may be the D gene (5 bases each). Trimming took 7 bases from V and 4 from J, leaving 20 bases between them. The CDR3 covers 16 residues. In germline, CDR1 is SGHTA, CDR2 FQGNSA. For the CDR3, the DNA is TGTGCCAGCATCCACTGGCCGGGACGGATGTACAATGAGCAGTTCTTC. Protein product: CASIHWPGRMYNEQFF.

A few counts support this clonotype. This chain links TRBV28 with TRBJ2-1, with 7 bases identical to TRBD2. Germline V lookup: CDR1 MDHEN, CDR2 SYDVKM. The J segment lost 6 bases and the V segment lost 3 bases, leaving 5 bases of the junction unmatched. This CDR3 has 14 residues. The CDR3 is CASSFAGVANEQFF. DNA for the CDR3: TGTGCCAGCAGTTTTGCGGGAGTGGCCAATGAGCAGTTCTTC. The entire variable domain, with the rest obtained from reference TRBV28 and TRBJ2-1, is as follows: DVKVTQSSRYLVKRTGEKVFLECVQDMDHENMFWYRQDPGLGLRLIYFSYDVKMKEKGDIPEGYSVSREKKERFSLILESASTNQTSMYLCASSFAGVANEQFFGPGTRLTVL.